This passage covers 11 T cell receptor beta chains from one sample sequenced in a study of blood T cell repertoires in COVID-19. Data came from immunoSEQ multiplex PCR; TCRdb stores just in-frame clones and leaves some out. The repertoire holds some 380,000 clones, with over 75% as singletons. Sequenced sample: PBMCs or T cells enriched from blood (not recorded which). Receptors were obtained from a woman in her 40s with acute COVID-19.

CDR3 loop: CASSPPAGYPSYEQYF. Here the CDR3 DNA reads TGTGCCAGCTCACCCCCGGCAGGTTACCCCTCCTACGAGCAGTACTTC. This chain connects TRBV18 to TRBJ2-7, with D unclear. V was pared by 3 bases and J by 0 bases, with 15 bases between. The length of the CDR3 is 16 residues. The germline CDR1 and CDR2 sequences are KGHSH and LQKENI. The full variable domain, completed using reference TRBV18 and TRBJ2-7, is NAGVMQNPRHLVRRRGQEARLRCSPMKGHSHVYWYRQLPEEGLKFMVYLQKENIIDESGMPKERFSAEFPKEGPSILRIQQVVRGDSAAYFCASSPPAGYPSYEQYFGPGTRLTVT.

This rearrangement joins TRBV7-9 to TRBJ1-1; TRBD1 matches at 9 bases. The V gene end was trimmed by 6 bases and the J gene end by 11 bases; junction bases not matched to a gene: 7. CDR3 size: 12 residues. Germline CDR1 SEHNR, CDR2 FQNEAQ (reference sequence). Here the CDR3 reads CASRPGTGNAFF. The CDR3 bases are TGTGCCAGCAGACCCGGGACAGGGAACGCTTTCTTT.

The rearrangement uses TRBV4-1 and TRBJ1-5, with D maybe TRBD1 (6 bases). The CDR3 consists of 15 residues. V gave up 4 bases and J gave up 5 bases, with 15 bases separating them. Germline V gives CDR1 MGHRA, CDR2 YSYEKL. In nucleotides, the CDR3 is TGCGCCAGCAGCCCAGCAGACAGGCTGTATCAGCCCCAGCATTTT. It specifies CASSPADRLYQPQHF.

This chain connects TRBV9 to TRBJ1-1; no reliable D call. Germline CDR1 reads SGDLS; CDR2 reads YYNGEE. This CDR3 spans 15 amino acids. Trimming cost V 4 bases and J 6 bases, with 19 bases left between them. CDR3 residues: CASSPHFGGGAEAFF. The CDR3 nucleotides read TGTGCCAGCAGCCCCCATTTCGGTGGAGGCGCTGAAGCTTTCTTT.

The chain links TRBV18 to TRBJ1-3; TRBD1 is a possible D gene (6 bases). V lost 6 bases and J lost 2, with 14 bases in between. The germline V gene has CDR1 KGHSH and CDR2 LQKENI. CDR3 length: 15 amino acids. The CDR3 here is CASSLRQDPGNTIYF. The CDR3 nucleotides read TGTGCCAGCTCGCTAAGACAGGACCCTGGAAACACCATATATTTT. The variable domain in full, with the rest retrieved from reference TRBV18 and TRBJ1-3, is NAGVMQNPRHLVRRRGQEARLRCSPMKGHSHVYWYRQLPEEGLKFMVYLQKENIIDESGMPKERFSAEFPKEGPSILRIQQVVRGDSAAYFCASSLRQDPGNTIYFGEGSWLTVV.

The chain employs TRBV10-2 and TRBJ1-5; TRBD1 is a possible D gene (5 bases). Per germline, CDR1 WSHSY and CDR2 SAAADI. The CDR3 runs 14 residues. V gave up 3 bases and J gave up 3 bases, with 9 bases separating them. CDR3 DNA: TGCGCCAGCAGTGAAAAGGGGTTCAATCAGCCCCAGCATTTT. Its protein product is CASSEKGFNQPQHF.

This clone was picked up one time. The rearrangement joins TRBV6-4 to TRBJ1-1; D might be TRBD1 (6 bases). Per the germline V gene, CDR1 is MRHNA and CDR2 is SNTAGT. V was clipped by 3 bases and J by 3 bases, with 11 bases between them. This CDR3 region has 14 residues. In DNA, the CDR3 is TGTGCCAGCAGTGAACGGGGGGCGGACACTGAAGCTTTCTTT. This codes for CASSERGADTEAFF.

The chain is built from TRBV6-5 and TRBJ1-6; a weak D match, TRBD1 (6 bases). The CDR3 runs 15 residues. Deletions cut 6 bases from V and 3 bases from J, with 12 bases between. From germline, CDR1 is MNHEY and CDR2 SVGAGI. The CDR3 nucleotides are TGTGCCAGCAGGGTGGGACAACTCTATAATTCACCCCTCCACTTT. This sequence encodes CASRVGQLYNSPLHF.

This CDR3 is CASSLGDRVSSNQPQHF. In DNA, the CDR3 is TGTGCCAGCAGCTTAGGGGACAGGGTGAGTTCAAATCAGCCCCAGCATTTT. The chain has TRBV11-2 and TRBJ1-5; TRBD1 matches 9 bases. The CDR3 runs to 17 residues. Trimming at V came to 1 base and at J to 4 bases, leaving 8 bases not matched to a gene. Germline loops: CDR1 SGHAT, CDR2 FQNNGV.

The chain combines TRBV5-4 with TRBJ2-2; 9 bases are a match to TRBD2. The CDR3 spans 16 residues. Germline CDR1 is SGHNT and CDR2 is YYREEE (reference sequence). The trim removed 6 bases at V and 0 bases at J, leaving 6 bases unmatched. CDR3 amino acids: CASNLLAGSNTGELFF. In DNA, the CDR3 is TGTGCCAGCAACCTTCTAGCGGGATCGAACACCGGGGAGCTGTTTTTT. Drawing the rest from reference TRBV5-4 and TRBJ2-2, the complete variable domain is ETGVTQSPTHLIKTRGQQVTLRCSSQSGHNTVSWYQQALGQGPQFIFQYYREEENGRGNFPPRFSGLQFPNYSSELNVNALELDDSALYLCASNLLAGSNTGELFFGEGSRLTVL.

The genes are TRBV3-1 (or the pseudogene TRBV3-2) and TRBJ1-2; no definite D call. Trimming stripped 3 bases from V and 7 bases from J, with 15 bases between. The CDR3 has 14 residues. The V gene's germline CDR1 is LGHDT and CDR2 YNNKEL (reference sequence). The CDR3 DNA reads as TGTGCCAGCAGCCAGACTTCCAGCTCGGGTGGCTACACCTTC. Its protein is CASSQTSSSGGYTF.